This is a list of T cell receptor beta chains from one sample in a study of cytomegalovirus exposure and HLA in healthy donors. Sequenced by immunoSEQ multiplex PCR; TCRdb stores in-frame clones only, minus some. The data show tens of thousands of clones, roughly 75% seen once. Sequencing was carried out using PBMCs. Receptor source: a woman aged 25-40 years in good health and CMV-seropositive. Each CDR3 is given with its conserved first and last residue. A D gene is named only where the DNA matches it firmly. Some rows mark clone size as missing; the rest say once, few, many or name a class of expanded clone.

v_gene	abundance	j_gene	d_gene	CDR3nt	CDR3aa
TRBV7-3	.	TRBJ2-3	TRBD2	TGTGCCAGCAGCACCGGGACTAGCGGACCTCAAACGCAGTATTTT	CASSTGTSGPQTQYF
TRBV28	.	TRBJ2-1	.	TGTGCCAGCACCGGGGTCTACAATGAGCAGTTCTTC	CASTGVYNEQFF
TRBV13	few	TRBJ1-1	.	TGTGCCAGCAGCCATAGACAGGACACTGAAGCTTTCTTT	CASSHRQDTEAFF
TRBV2	.	TRBJ1-2	TRBD1	TGTGCCAGCAGAGATACAGGGGTCAACTATGGCTACACCTTC	CASRDTGVNYGYTF
TRBV7-9	.	TRBJ2-5	TRBD1	TGTGCCAGCAGCGCGGACAGGGGAATGGTAGAGACCCAGTACTTC	CASSADRGMVETQYF
TRBV27	few	TRBJ1-2	.	TGTGCCAGCAGTCAAAGACAGGCCCAAAAGGGGGTCTATGGCTACACCTTC	CASSQRQAQKGVYGYTF
TRBV28	.	TRBJ2-5	.	TGTGCCAGCAGTTCCGAGGAGACCCAGTACTTC	CASSSEETQYF
TRBV6-1	.	TRBJ2-1	TRBD2	TGTGCCAGCAGTGAACTTAGAGGGAGGGCTTATGAGCAGTTCTTC	CASSELRGRAYEQFF
TRBV19	once	TRBJ2-2	.	TGTGCCAGTAGGAAAAACTCCGGGACTGGGAACACCGGGGAGCTGTTTTTT	CASRKNSGTGNTGELFF
TRBV27	once	TRBJ2-1	TRBD2	TGTGCCAGCAGTTCCCGGACTAGCGCGACGAGAAGCTCCTACAATGAGCAGTTCTTC	CASSSRTSATRSSYNEQFF
TRBV5-4	.	TRBJ1-5	.	TGTGCCAGCAGCTCTGATGGGGAGCAGCCCCAGCATTTT	CASSSDGEQPQHF
TRBV5-3	.	TRBJ2-5	.	TGTGCCAGAATAACCCCGAGGCCTCGTGGGTGGCCTCAAGAGACCCAGTACTTC	CARITPRPRGWPQETQYF
TRBV11-2	.	TRBJ2-2	TRBD1	TGTGCCAGCAGCTTCGGCAGGGGGCGTAGGGAGCTGTTTTTT	CASSFGRGRRELFF
TRBV28	.	TRBJ1-1	TRBD1	TGTGCCAGCAGGAACTTCAGGGGGCAGGAAACTGAAGCTTTCTTT	CASRNFRGQETEAFF
TRBV4-1	.	TRBJ1-4	.	TGCGCCAGCAGCCAAGAGGCAGGGCTACCTTCAACTAATGAAAAACTGTTTTTT	CASSQEAGLPSTNEKLFF
TRBV4-1	few	TRBJ2-1	TRBD2	TGCGCCAGCAGCCAAGATGGAGGCGGGAGGGGCGATGAGCAGTTCTTC	CASSQDGGGRGDEQFF
TRBV11-2	.	TRBJ1-1	.	TGTGCCAGCAGCTTAGTCAGGAACACTGAAGCTTTCTTT	CASSLVRNTEAFF
TRBV29-1	.	TRBJ2-7	.	TGCAGCGTTACGGGGTTAGACGAGCAGTACTTC	CSVTGLDEQYF
TRBV16	.	TRBJ1-1	TRBD1	TGTGCCAGCAGCCCGGTATTGTCGGGACAGCAAGCTTTCTTT	CASSPVLSGQQAFF
TRBV5-1	few	TRBJ1-4	TRBD1	TGCGCCAGCAGCCCGGACAGGGCAGGGGTCGGAAAACTGTTTTTT	CASSPDRAGVGKLFF
TRBV7-9	.	TRBJ2-7	TRBD2	TGTGCCAGCAGCCGCCCGACTAGCGGGACACACTTC	CASSRPTSGTHF
TRBV7-9	.	TRBJ1-4	TRBD1	TGTGCCAGCAGCTCACCGGACAGGGAATTGGAAAAACTGTTTTTT	CASSSPDRELEKLFF
TRBV7-9	.	TRBJ1-3	TRBD1	TGTGCCAGCAGCTTAGAAGGGGGCGCTGGAAACACCATATATTTT	CASSLEGGAGNTIYF
TRBV7-9	.	TRBJ1-1	TRBD1	TGTTCCAGCAGCCCATCAACAGGGGTTTTGAACACTGAAGCTTTCTTT	CSSSPSTGVLNTEAFF
TRBV10-3	few	TRBJ2-3	.	TGTGCCATCAGTGAGTCGATAAGCGGAGGCCGCACAGATACGCAGTATTTT	CAISESISGGRTDTQYF
TRBV2	.	TRBJ2-7	TRBD2	TGTGCCAGCAGTGAATACGGGGATCACCGGGGGGACGAGCAGTACTTC	CASSEYGDHRGDEQYF
TRBV6-5	few	TRBJ1-5	TRBD1	TGTGCCAGCAGCCCCGGACAGGGGGATCAGCCCCAGCATTTT	CASSPGQGDQPQHF
TRBV18	.	TRBJ2-2	.	TGTGCCCTCTCTGGCGGAACCCCGAACACCGGGGAGCTGTTTTTT	CALSGGTPNTGELFF
TRBV28	once	TRBJ2-1	.	TGTGCCAGCAGGGCCAACAATGAGCAGTTCTTC	CASRANNEQFF
TRBV30	.	TRBJ2-7	.	TGTGCCTGGAGTGCTGGGGCCTCCGAGCAGTACTTC	CAWSAGASEQYF
TRBV27	once	TRBJ2-1	TRBD2	TGTGCCAGCAGTTCCCGCGAGGGACTAGCGAATGAGCAGTTCTTC	CASSSREGLANEQFF
TRBV25-1	once	TRBJ2-3	.	TGTGCCAGCAGTAATTTTGGCGGGAGCACAGATACGCAGTATTTT	CASSNFGGSTDTQYF
TRBV2	.	TRBJ2-1	TRBD2	TGTGCCAGCAGGGCTAGCGGGAGGGGAGAGTCCTACAATGAGCAGTTCTTC	CASRASGRGESYNEQFF
TRBV5-6	few	TRBJ1-2	TRBD1	TGTGCCAGCAGCACCCCAGGGGGCGGCTATGGCTACACCTTC	CASSTPGGGYGYTF
TRBV7-2	few	TRBJ1-1	TRBD1	TGTGCCAGCAGCACCTCGACAGGGATGGGTTCGAAAGCTTTCTTT	CASSTSTGMGSKAFF
TRBV10-3	.	TRBJ1-5	.	TGTGCCATCAGTGACAGGGGTGGCAATCAGCCCCAGCATTTT	CAISDRGGNQPQHF
TRBV13	.	TRBJ1-3	.	TGTGCCAGCAGCTCCAGGGCTGGAAACACCATATATTTT	CASSSRAGNTIYF
TRBV7-2	.	TRBJ1-1	.	TGTGCCAGCAGCTTACTTTCGCGGAGGCCGAACACTGAAGCTTTCTTT	CASSLLSRRPNTEAFF
TRBV27	.	TRBJ2-2	.	TGTGCCAGCAGTTTGCCAGACTACACCGGGGAGCTGTTTTTT	CASSLPDYTGELFF
TRBV19	once	TRBJ1-5	.	TGTGCCAGTAGTACGACAGGCCATAGCAATCAGCCCCAGCATTTT	CASSTTGHSNQPQHF
TRBV15	.	TRBJ2-7	TRBD2	TGTGCCACCCAGCGGGGACTTTCCTACGAGCAGTACTTC	CATQRGLSYEQYF
TRBV30	.	TRBJ1-2	TRBD1	TGTGCCTGGCGTACGACAGGGGAATGGGGCTATGGCTACACCTTC	CAWRTTGEWGYGYTF
TRBV28	once	TRBJ2-7	TRBD2	TGTGCCAGCAGTTCCCCAGCGGGAGGGCCCGACGAGCAGTACTTC	CASSSPAGGPDEQYF
TRBV11-2	.	TRBJ2-5	TRBD2	TGTGCCAGCAGCTTCACTAGCGGACCGCCATGGGAGACCCAGTACTTC	CASSFTSGPPWETQYF
TRBV6-6	.	TRBJ2-2	.	TGTGCCAGCAGTCCAACCTCTAGCGAGCTGTTTTTT	CASSPTSSELFF